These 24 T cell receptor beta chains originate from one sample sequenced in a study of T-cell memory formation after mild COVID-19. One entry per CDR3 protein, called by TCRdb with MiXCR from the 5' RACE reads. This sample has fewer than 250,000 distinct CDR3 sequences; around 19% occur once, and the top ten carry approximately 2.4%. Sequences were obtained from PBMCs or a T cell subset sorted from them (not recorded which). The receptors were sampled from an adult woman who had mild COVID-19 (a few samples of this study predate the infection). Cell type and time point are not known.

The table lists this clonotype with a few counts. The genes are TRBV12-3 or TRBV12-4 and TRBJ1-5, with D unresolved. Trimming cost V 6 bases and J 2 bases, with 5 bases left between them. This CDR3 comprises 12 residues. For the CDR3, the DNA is TGTGCCAGCAGGGGAGGCAATCAGCCCCAGCATTTT. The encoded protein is CASRGGNQPQHF.

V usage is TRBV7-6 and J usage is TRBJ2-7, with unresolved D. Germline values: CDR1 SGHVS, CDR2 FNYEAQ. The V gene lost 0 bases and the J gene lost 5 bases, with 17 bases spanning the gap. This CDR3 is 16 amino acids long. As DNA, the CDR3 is TGTGCCAGCAGCTTAGCGGCCCCGGGCGCTATGAACGAGCAGTACTTC. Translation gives CASSLAAPGAMNEQYF. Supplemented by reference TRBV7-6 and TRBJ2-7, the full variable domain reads GAGVSQSPRYKVTKRGQDVALRCDPISGHVSLYWYRQALGQGPEFLTYFNYEAQQDKSGLPNDRFSAERPEGSISTLTIQRTEQRDSAMYRCASSLAAPGAMNEQYFGPGTRLTVT.

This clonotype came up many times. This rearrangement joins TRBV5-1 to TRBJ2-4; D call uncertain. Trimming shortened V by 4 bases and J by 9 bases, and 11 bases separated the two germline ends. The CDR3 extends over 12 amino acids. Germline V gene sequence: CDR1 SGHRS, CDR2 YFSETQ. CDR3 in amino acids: CASSESIGIQYF. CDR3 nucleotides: TGCGCCAGCAGCGAGTCCATTGGCATTCAGTACTTC.

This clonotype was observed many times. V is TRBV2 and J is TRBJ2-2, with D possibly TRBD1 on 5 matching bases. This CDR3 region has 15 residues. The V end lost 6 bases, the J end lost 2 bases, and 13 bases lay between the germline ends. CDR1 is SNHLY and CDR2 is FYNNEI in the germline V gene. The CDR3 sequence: CASSGDSLNTGELFF. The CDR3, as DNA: TGTGCCAGCAGCGGAGACAGCCTTAACACCGGGGAGCTGTTTTTT.

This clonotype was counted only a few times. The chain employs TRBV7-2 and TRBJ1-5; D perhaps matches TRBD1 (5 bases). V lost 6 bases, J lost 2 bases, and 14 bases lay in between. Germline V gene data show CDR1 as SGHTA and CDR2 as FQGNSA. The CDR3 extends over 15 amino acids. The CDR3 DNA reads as TGTGCCAGCAGGGAAGGGGAAATTGGCAATCAGCCCCAGCATTTT. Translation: CASREGEIGNQPQHF. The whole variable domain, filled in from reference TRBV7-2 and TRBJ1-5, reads GAGVSQSPSNKVTEKGKDVELRCDPISGHTALYWYRQSLGQGLEFLIYFQGNSAPDKSGLPSDRFSAERTGGSVSTLTIQRTQQEDSAVYLCASREGEIGNQPQHFGDGTRLSIL.

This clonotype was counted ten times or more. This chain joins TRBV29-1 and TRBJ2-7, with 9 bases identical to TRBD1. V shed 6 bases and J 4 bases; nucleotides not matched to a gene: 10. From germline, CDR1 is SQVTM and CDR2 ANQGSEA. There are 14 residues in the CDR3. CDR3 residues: CSVATRDRVYEQYF. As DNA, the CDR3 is TGCAGCGTCGCTACCCGGGACAGGGTTTACGAGCAGTACTTC.

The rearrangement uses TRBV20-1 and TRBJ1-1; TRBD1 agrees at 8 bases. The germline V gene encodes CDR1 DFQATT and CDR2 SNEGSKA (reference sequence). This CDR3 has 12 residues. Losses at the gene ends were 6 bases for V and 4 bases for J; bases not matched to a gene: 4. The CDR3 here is CSALTGGTEAFF. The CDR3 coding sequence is TGCAGTGCGCTTACAGGGGGCACTGAAGCTTTCTTT.

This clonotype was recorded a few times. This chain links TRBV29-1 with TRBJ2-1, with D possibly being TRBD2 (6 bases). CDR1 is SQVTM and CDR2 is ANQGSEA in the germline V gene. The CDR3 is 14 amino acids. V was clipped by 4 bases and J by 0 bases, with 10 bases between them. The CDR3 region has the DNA TGCAGCGTTGGGTCAGCGGGCTCCTACAATGAGCAGTTCTTC. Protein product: CSVGSAGSYNEQFF.

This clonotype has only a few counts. The chain's CDR3 is CASSQEGSVNSYNEQFF. The CDR3 DNA reads as TGTGCCAGCAGCCAAGAGGGTAGCGTTAACTCCTACAATGAGCAGTTCTTC. The chain employs TRBV4-2 and TRBJ2-1; TRBD2 might be the D (5 bases). Germline-derived CDR1 and CDR2 are LGHNA and YNFKEQ. V lost 0 bases, J lost 0 bases, and 12 bases lay in between. There are 17 residues in the CDR3.

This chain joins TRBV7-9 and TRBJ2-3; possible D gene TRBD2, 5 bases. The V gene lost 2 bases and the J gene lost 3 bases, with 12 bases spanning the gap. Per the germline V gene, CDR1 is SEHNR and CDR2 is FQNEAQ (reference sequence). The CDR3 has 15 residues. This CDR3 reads CASSLFGEETDTQYF. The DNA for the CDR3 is TGTGCCAGCAGCTTATTCGGGGAAGAGACAGATACGCAGTATTTT.

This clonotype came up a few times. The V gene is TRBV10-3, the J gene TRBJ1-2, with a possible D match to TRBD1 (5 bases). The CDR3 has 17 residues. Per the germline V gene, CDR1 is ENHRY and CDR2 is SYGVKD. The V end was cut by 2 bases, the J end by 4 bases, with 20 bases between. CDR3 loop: CAISETQGYLVLYGYTF. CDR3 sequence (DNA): TGTGCCATCAGTGAGACCCAGGGCTATTTAGTCCTCTATGGCTACACCTTC.

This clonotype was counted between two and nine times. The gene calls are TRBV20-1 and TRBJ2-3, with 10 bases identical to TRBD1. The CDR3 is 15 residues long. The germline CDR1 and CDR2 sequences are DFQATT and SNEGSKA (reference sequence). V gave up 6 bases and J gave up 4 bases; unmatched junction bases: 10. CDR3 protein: CSAPKTGGFADTQYF. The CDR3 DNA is TGCAGTGCACCCAAGACAGGGGGCTTCGCAGATACGCAGTATTTT.

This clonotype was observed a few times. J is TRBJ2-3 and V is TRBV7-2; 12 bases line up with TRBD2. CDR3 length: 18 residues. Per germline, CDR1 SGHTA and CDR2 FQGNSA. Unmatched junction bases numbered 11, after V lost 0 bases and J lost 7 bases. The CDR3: CASSLAPATSGGMHTQYF. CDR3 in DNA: TGTGCCAGCAGCTTAGCCCCCGCTACTAGCGGGGGGATGCATACGCAGTATTTT.

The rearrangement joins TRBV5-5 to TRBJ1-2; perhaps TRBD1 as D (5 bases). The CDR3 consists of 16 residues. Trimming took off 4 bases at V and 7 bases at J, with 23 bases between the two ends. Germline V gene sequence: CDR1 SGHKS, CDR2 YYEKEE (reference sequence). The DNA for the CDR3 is TGTGCCAGCAGCCCGGGGATGGGACGGCGCGAGAGTGGCTACACCTTC. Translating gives CASSPGMGRRESGYTF. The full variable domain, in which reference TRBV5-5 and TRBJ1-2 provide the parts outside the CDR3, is DAGVTQSPTHLIKTRGQQVTLRCSPISGHKSVSWYQQVLGQGPQFIFQYYEKEERGRGNFPDRFSARQFPNYSSELNVNALLLGDSALYLCASSPGMGRRESGYTFGSGTRLTVV.

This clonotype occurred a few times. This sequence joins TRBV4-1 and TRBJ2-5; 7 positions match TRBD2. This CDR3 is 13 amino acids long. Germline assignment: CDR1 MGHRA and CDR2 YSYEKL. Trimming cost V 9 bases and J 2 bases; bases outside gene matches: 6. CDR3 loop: CASSPAGQETQYF. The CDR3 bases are TGCGCCAGTTCTCCAGCGGGGCAAGAGACCCAGTACTTC.

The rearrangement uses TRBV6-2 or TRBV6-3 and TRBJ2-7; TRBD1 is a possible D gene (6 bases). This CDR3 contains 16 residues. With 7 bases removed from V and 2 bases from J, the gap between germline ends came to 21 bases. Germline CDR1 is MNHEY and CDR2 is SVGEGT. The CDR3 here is CASNFQWDKQTYEQYF. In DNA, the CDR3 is TGTGCCAGCAACTTTCAATGGGACAAACAAACCTACGAGCAGTACTTC.

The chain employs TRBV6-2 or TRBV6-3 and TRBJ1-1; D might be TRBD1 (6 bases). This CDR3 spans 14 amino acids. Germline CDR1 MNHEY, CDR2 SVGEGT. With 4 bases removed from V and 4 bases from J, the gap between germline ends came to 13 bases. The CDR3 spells CASSSTGRSTEAFF. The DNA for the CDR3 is TGTGCCAGCAGTTCGACAGGTAGGAGCACTGAAGCTTTCTTT.

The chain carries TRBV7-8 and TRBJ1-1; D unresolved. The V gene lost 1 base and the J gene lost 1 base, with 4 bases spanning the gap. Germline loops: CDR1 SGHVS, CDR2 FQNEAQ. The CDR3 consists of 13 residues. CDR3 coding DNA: TGTGCCAGCAGCTTAGTAAGGAACACTGAAGCTTTCTTT. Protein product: CASSLVRNTEAFF.

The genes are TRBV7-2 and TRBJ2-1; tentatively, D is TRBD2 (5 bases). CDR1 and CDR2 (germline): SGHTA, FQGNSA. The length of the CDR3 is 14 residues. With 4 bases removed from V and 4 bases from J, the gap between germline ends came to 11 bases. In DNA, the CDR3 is TGTGCCAGCAGCTACGAGGGCCTATACAATGAGCAGTTCTTC. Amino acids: CASSYEGLYNEQFF.

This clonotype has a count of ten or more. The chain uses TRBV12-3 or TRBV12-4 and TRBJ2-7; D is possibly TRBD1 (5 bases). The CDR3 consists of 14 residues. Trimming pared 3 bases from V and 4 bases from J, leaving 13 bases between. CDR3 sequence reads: CASSLGQAGYEQYF. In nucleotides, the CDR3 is TGTGCCAGCAGTTTGGGGCAGGCTGGGTACGAGCAGTACTTC.

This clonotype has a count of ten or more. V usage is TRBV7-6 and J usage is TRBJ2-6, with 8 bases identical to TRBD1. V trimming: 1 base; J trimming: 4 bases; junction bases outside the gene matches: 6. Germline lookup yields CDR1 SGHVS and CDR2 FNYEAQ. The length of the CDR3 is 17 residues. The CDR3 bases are TGTGCCAGCAGCTTAGATCCGACAGGGGCCGGGGCCAACGTCCTGACTTTC. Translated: CASSLDPTGAGANVLTF.

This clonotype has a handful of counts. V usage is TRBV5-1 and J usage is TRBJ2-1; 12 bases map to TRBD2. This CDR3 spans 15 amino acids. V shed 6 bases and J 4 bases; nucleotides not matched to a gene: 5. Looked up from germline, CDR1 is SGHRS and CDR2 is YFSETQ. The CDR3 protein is CASTLAGGIYNEQFF. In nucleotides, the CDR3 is TGCGCCAGCACCCTAGCGGGGGGGATTTACAATGAGCAGTTCTTC.

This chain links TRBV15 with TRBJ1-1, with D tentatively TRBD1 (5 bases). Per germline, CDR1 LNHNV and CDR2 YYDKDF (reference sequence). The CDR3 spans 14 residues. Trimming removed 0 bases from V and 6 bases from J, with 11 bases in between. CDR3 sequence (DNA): TGTGCCACCAGCAGAGATTCGGGAGGGGCTGAAGCTTTCTTT. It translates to CATSRDSGGAEAFF.

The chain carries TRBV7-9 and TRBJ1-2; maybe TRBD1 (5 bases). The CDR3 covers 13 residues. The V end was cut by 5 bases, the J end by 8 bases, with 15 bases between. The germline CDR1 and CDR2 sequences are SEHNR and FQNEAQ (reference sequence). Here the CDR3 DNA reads TGTGCCAGCAGCGGGACGCTGGGGGAAGGCTACACCTTC. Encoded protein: CASSGTLGEGYTF.